This T cell receptor beta chain came from a study of beta chain features in type 1 diabetes. The study reverse transcribed the entire isolated RNA, so it sequenced expressed TCRB transcripts. Libraries were prepared by immunoSEQ multiplex PCR; TCRdb keeps only in-frame clonotypes and omits some of them. The sample includes 300,000 to 350,000 clones, 6.5% to 10% of them seen just once. Per the germline V gene, CDR1 is SQVTM and CDR2 is ANQGSEA. This CDR3 is 14 amino acids long. With V trimmed by 6 bases and J by 4 bases, 10 bases remained unmatched. V gene TRBV29-1 combines with J gene TRBJ2-3, with 7 positions matching TRBD1. Sample: central memory CD4+ T cells from blood. This sequence originates from a woman aged 18-29 years in good health. CDR3 sequence (DNA): TGCAGCGTCCCACCAGGGGGATCTTCAGATACGCAGTATTTT. Encoded protein: CSVPPGGSSDTQYF.